Listed below are T cell receptor beta chains from one sample, sequenced in a study of beta chain features in type 1 diabetes. The repertoire was sequenced with immunoSEQ multiplex PCR; TCRdb's copy has only in-frame clones and lacks some. The sample contains some 45,000 clones, over 50% of which appear only once. Sequencing input: Tregs from blood. The receptors shown here come from a woman between 18 and 29 years old in good health. CDR3s include the opening cysteine and the closing phenylalanine or tryptophan. The order of the fields is clone size, V gene, J gene, D gene, CDR3 length, CDR3 DNA, CDR3 protein. The D gene is left open where the match is weak. The listing skips clone size in some rows; elsewhere it reads once, few, many or a size class.

abundance: -
v_gene: TRBV5-4
j_gene: TRBJ2-7
d_gene: TRBD1
len: 15
CDR3nt: TGTGCCAGCAGCTTCCGGACAGGGGGCTCCACCGAGCAGTACTTC
CDR3aa: CASSFRTGGSTEQYF

abundance: -
v_gene: TRBV5-1
j_gene: TRBJ2-3
d_gene: TRBD2
len: 16
CDR3nt: TGCGCCAGCAGCTTGGCGACTAGCGGGAGAACAGATACGCAGTATTTT
CDR3aa: CASSLATSGRTDTQYF

abundance: -
v_gene: TRBV7-2
j_gene: TRBJ1-4
d_gene: -
len: 13
CDR3nt: TGTGCCAGCAGCTTAACCTACGGTCGAAAACTGTTTTTT
CDR3aa: CASSLTYGRKLFF

abundance: few
v_gene: TRBV28
j_gene: TRBJ2-2
d_gene: TRBD1
len: 16
CDR3nt: TGTGCCAGCAGTGTCCCCGGGACAGGGGTCCCCGGGGAGCTGTTTTTT
CDR3aa: CASSVPGTGVPGELFF

abundance: -
v_gene: TRBV2
j_gene: TRBJ1-6
d_gene: -
len: 15
CDR3nt: TGTGCCAGTACCGTACGGGGGGCGGGTAATTCACCCCTCCACTTT
CDR3aa: CASTVRGAGNSPLHF

abundance: -
v_gene: TRBV15
j_gene: TRBJ1-5
d_gene: -
len: 18
CDR3nt: TGTGCCACCAGCAGAGGGGCCCTTGGGACTGATAGCAATCAGCCCCAGCATTTT
CDR3aa: CATSRGALGTDSNQPQHF

abundance: few
v_gene: TRBV10-2
j_gene: TRBJ2-4
d_gene: -
len: 12
CDR3nt: TGCGCCAGCAGTGACAGAAAAAACATTCAGTACTTC
CDR3aa: CASSDRKNIQYF

abundance: -
v_gene: TRBV6-5
j_gene: TRBJ1-4
d_gene: -
len: 15
CDR3nt: TGTGCCAGCAGCACAGGGAAGGGGCTTAATGAAAAACTGTTTTTT
CDR3aa: CASSTGKGLNEKLFF

abundance: -
v_gene: TRBV4-1
j_gene: TRBJ1-2
d_gene: -
len: 15
CDR3nt: TGCGCCAGCAGCCAAGTAACGGGCGGGGTTAATGGCTACACCTTC
CDR3aa: CASSQVTGGVNGYTF

abundance: -
v_gene: TRBV6-4
j_gene: TRBJ2-1
d_gene: TRBD1
len: 14
CDR3nt: TGTGCCAGCAGTCCGGGGCAGGGGGTCAATGAGCAGTTCTTC
CDR3aa: CASSPGQGVNEQFF

abundance: few
v_gene: TRBV5-1
j_gene: TRBJ2-3
d_gene: TRBD2
len: 15
CDR3nt: TGCGCCAGCAGCTTGCAAGGCGGGAGCACCAATACGCAGTATTTT
CDR3aa: CASSLQGGSTNTQYF

abundance: -
v_gene: TRBV7-8
j_gene: TRBJ1-2
d_gene: -
len: 13
CDR3nt: TGTGCCAGCAGCTATCAGGTTGAGGGTGGCTACACCTTC
CDR3aa: CASSYQVEGGYTF

abundance: -
v_gene: TRBV28
j_gene: TRBJ2-7
d_gene: TRBD2
len: 14
CDR3nt: TGTGCCAGTTTAGCGGGAGGTTTTGTGTACGAGCAGTACTTC
CDR3aa: CASLAGGFVYEQYF

abundance: -
v_gene: TRBV29-1
j_gene: TRBJ2-1
d_gene: -
len: 15
CDR3nt: TGCAGCGTTGATTCCCCCCCACAGGGTCTAGTAGGGCAGCTCTTC
CDR3aa: CSVDSPPQGLVGQLF

abundance: -
v_gene: TRBV7-8
j_gene: TRBJ1-1
d_gene: TRBD1
len: 16
CDR3nt: TGTGCCAGCAGCTTAGTGGGCAGGGGGGTGAACACTGAAGCTTTCTTT
CDR3aa: CASSLVGRGVNTEAFF

abundance: -
v_gene: TRBV18
j_gene: TRBJ2-7
d_gene: TRBD1
len: 14
CDR3nt: TGTGCCAGCTCCCCCTCGCAGGGGGCCTACGAGCAGTACTTC
CDR3aa: CASSPSQGAYEQYF

abundance: -
v_gene: TRBV7-9
j_gene: TRBJ1-3
d_gene: -
len: 15
CDR3nt: TGTGCCAGCAGCTCCTCTTTAGGGGGTGGAAACACCATATATTTT
CDR3aa: CASSSSLGGGNTIYF

abundance: -
v_gene: TRBV4-3
j_gene: TRBJ2-5
d_gene: -
len: 15
CDR3nt: TGCGCCAGCAGCCAAGGGACTTTAGAGGTAGAGACCCAGTACTTC
CDR3aa: CASSQGTLEVETQYF

abundance: few
v_gene: TRBV29-1
j_gene: TRBJ2-7
d_gene: TRBD2
len: 14
CDR3nt: TGCAGCGTCCTACCAGCGGGAGGGGAGCACGAGCAGTACTTC
CDR3aa: CSVLPAGGEHEQYF

abundance: -
v_gene: TRBV11-2
j_gene: TRBJ2-7
d_gene: -
len: 15
CDR3nt: TGTGCCAGCAGCTTAGTGGCAGGGGAACCCTACGAGCAGTACTTC
CDR3aa: CASSLVAGEPYEQYF

abundance: -
v_gene: TRBV27
j_gene: TRBJ2-7
d_gene: TRBD2
len: 13
CDR3nt: TGTGCCAGCAGTAGCGGGAGGGGTTACGAGCAGTACTTC
CDR3aa: CASSSGRGYEQYF

abundance: few
v_gene: TRBV28
j_gene: TRBJ2-7
d_gene: -
len: 16
CDR3nt: TGTGCCAGCAGTTTATTGATCCCTGCGGGCTCCTACGAGCAGTACTTC
CDR3aa: CASSLLIPAGSYEQYF